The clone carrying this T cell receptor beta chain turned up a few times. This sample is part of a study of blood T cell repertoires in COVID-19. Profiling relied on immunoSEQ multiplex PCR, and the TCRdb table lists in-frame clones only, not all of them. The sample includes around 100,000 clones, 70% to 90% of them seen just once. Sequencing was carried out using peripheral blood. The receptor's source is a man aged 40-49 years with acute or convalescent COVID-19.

The CDR3 coding sequence is TGTGCCAGCAGAGGCCGGGACAGGGCTTCACCCCTCCACTTT. Residues: CASRGRDRASPLHF. V usage is TRBV6-6 and J usage is TRBJ1-6; 9 nucleotides align to TRBD1. Germline CDR1 and CDR2: MNHNY and SVGAGI (reference sequence). This CDR3 comprises 14 residues. V dropped 6 bases and J dropped 9; count of bases not matched to a gene: 6.